The 27 T cell receptor beta chains presented below share a single source sample, sequenced in a study of shared clonotypes between healthy human individuals. CD45RO-negative, CCR7-positively selected cells formed the naive CD8 fraction, excluding terminally differentiated effector memory CD45RA+ cells. Repertoires were generated with immunoSEQ multiplex PCR, while TCRdb's copy carries only in-frame clones and drops some. Here the sample spans nearly 2 million clones, roughly 94% being singletons. What was sequenced was naive CD8+ T cells sorted from blood. Receptors were obtained from a man between 18 and 35 years old in good health.

V gene TRBV2 combines with J gene TRBJ2-3; 8 bases line up with TRBD1. CDR1 is SNHLY, CDR2 FYNNEI, per germline. The CDR3 runs to 13 residues. V lost 10 bases, J lost 6 bases, and 9 bases stayed unmatched. The CDR3, as DNA: TGTGCCACCTACAGGGGGGTTCTCGATACGCAGTATTTT. It translates to CATYRGVLDTQYF.

The chain couples TRBV30 to TRBJ2-6, with D possibly matching TRBD1 (6 bases). Trimming shortened V by 2 bases and J by 2 bases, and 7 bases separated the two germline ends. Germline values: CDR1 GTSNPN, CDR2 SVGIG (reference sequence). The CDR3 contains 14 residues. The CDR3 region has the DNA TGTGCCTGGAGTAGGGGGACTGGGGCCAACGTCCTGACTTTC. Its translation is CAWSRGTGANVLTF. The whole variable domain, remainder taken from reference TRBV30 and TRBJ2-6, is SQTIHQWPATLVQPVGSPLSLECTVEGTSNPNLYWYRQAAGRGLQLLFYSVGIGQISSEVPQNLSASRPQDRQFILSSKKLLLSDSGFYLCAWSRGTGANVLTFGAGSRLTVL.

V is TRBV13 and J is TRBJ1-1; 8 bases align to TRBD1. Germline V gene sequence: CDR1 PRHDT, CDR2 FYEKMQ (reference sequence). Unmatched junction bases numbered 0, after V lost 2 bases and J lost 1 base. This CDR3 spans 14 amino acids. CDR3 sequence: CASSLQGANTEAFF. CDR3 sequence (DNA): TGTGCCAGCAGCTTACAGGGGGCGAACACTGAAGCTTTCTTT.

The chain carries TRBV7-9 and TRBJ2-5; D is unresolved. The length of the CDR3 is 14 residues. CDR1 is SEHNR, CDR2 FQNEAQ, per germline (reference sequence). V lost 5 bases and J lost 1, with 11 bases in between. CDR3 coding DNA: TGTGCCAGCAGCGCCTCCGGATTCCAAGAGACCCAGTACTTC. Its protein product is CASSASGFQETQYF.

CDR3: CASSPQARGPNEQFF. The CDR3 nucleotides read TGTGCCAGCAGTCCGCAGGCGCGGGGGCCCAATGAGCAGTTCTTC. The chain carries TRBV27 and TRBJ2-1, with D perhaps matching TRBD2 (7 bases). The germline V gene encodes CDR1 MNHEY and CDR2 SMNVEV (reference sequence). The length of the CDR3 is 15 residues. V was shortened by 5 bases and J by 6 bases, with 17 bases between the two germline ends.

The genes are TRBV10-1 and TRBJ1-2; weak D call: TRBD1 (6 bases). The CDR3 covers 19 residues. Germline CDR1 reads WNHNN; CDR2 reads SYGVQD (reference sequence). V was pared by 5 bases and J by 5 bases, with 30 bases between. The CDR3 here is CASSPTSGGGKIKGYGYTF. The CDR3 region has the DNA TGCGCCAGCAGTCCTACCTCCGGGGGCGGTAAAATAAAAGGGTATGGCTACACCTTC.

Points on this clone: Other nucleotide sequences in the sample specify the same CDR3. V and J are TRBV4-1 and TRBJ2-1; 10 positions agree with TRBD2. The CDR3 loop spans 15 amino acids. With 2 bases clipped from V and 2 bases from J, the junction kept 0 bases outside the gene matches. Germline-derived CDR1 and CDR2 are MGHRA and YSYEKL. CDR3: CASSQTSGAYNEQFF. The CDR3 bases are TGCGCCAGCAGCCAAACTAGCGGGGCCTACAATGAGCAGTTCTTC.

The V and J genes are TRBV5-1 and TRBJ2-2; D not certain. The CDR3 loop spans 12 amino acids. The germline V gene encodes CDR1 SGHRS and CDR2 YFSETQ. V dropped 4 bases and J dropped 5 bases, with 6 bases sitting between them. CDR3 coding DNA: TGCGCCAGCAGCCCAGAGACCGGGGAGCTGTTTTTT. Translating it yields CASSPETGELFF.

The rearrangement links TRBV5-4 to TRBJ1-1; the D is unclear. Trimming cost V 3 bases and J 1 base, with 10 bases left between them. Germline CDR1 reads SGHNT; CDR2 reads YYREEE (reference sequence). The CDR3 is 14 amino acids. The CDR3 region is CASSSRVSNTEAFF. Written as DNA, the CDR3 is TGTGCCAGCAGCTCAAGGGTCTCGAACACTGAAGCTTTCTTT.

For the CDR3, the DNA is TGTGCCAGCCGGGCCAGGGCCAATGAGCAGTTCTTC. Protein: CASRARANEQFF. This chain connects TRBV27 to TRBJ2-1; possibly TRBD1 for D (5 bases). The CDR3 totals 12 residues. Germline CDR1 is MNHEY and CDR2 is SMNVEV (reference sequence). The V end was cut by 8 bases, the J end by 6 bases, with 11 bases between.

This clone was detected only a few times. This chain uses TRBV6-6 with TRBJ1-2; D not certain. CDR3 size: 11 residues. Trimming pared 6 bases from V and 7 bases from J, leaving 9 bases between. The V gene's germline CDR1 is MNHNY and CDR2 SVGAGI (reference sequence). For the CDR3, the DNA is TGTGCCAGCAGCCTCGGAGGTGGCTACACCTTC. Its translation is CASSLGGGYTF.

The rearrangement uses TRBV4-2 and TRBJ2-3; 11 nucleotides align to TRBD2. The V segment lost 5 bases and the J segment 3 bases; nucleotides outside the gene matches: 7. This CDR3 contains 16 residues. Germline loops: CDR1 LGHNA, CDR2 YNFKEQ. This CDR3 is CASSGVAGGLTDTQYF. The CDR3 bases are TGTGCCAGCAGCGGAGTAGCGGGGGGGCTGACAGATACGCAGTATTTT.

V and J are TRBV28 and TRBJ2-3; D is unclear. Between the trimmed V and J ends, which lost 3 bases and 3 bases, there was a span of 7 bases. The CDR3 has 13 residues. CDR1 is MDHEN, CDR2 SYDVKM, per germline. CDR3 sequence reads: CASSFPTTDTQYF. CDR3 coding DNA: TGTGCCAGCAGTTTTCCTACTACAGATACGCAGTATTTT.

The genes are TRBV28 and TRBJ2-5; unclear D gene. V was cut by 8 bases and J by 0 bases, with 13 bases left in between. The CDR3 covers 14 residues. Germline CDR1 reads MDHEN; CDR2 reads SYDVKM. CDR3 amino acids: CASSLTINQETQYF. In DNA form, the CDR3 reads TGTGCCAGCTCCCTCACAATAAACCAAGAGACCCAGTACTTC.

The J gene is TRBJ1-2, the V gene TRBV10-3; no definite D call. The CDR3 extends over 13 amino acids. Germline V CDR1 and CDR2: ENHRY, SYGVKD. The V end lost 5 bases, the J end lost 3 bases, and 10 bases lay between the germline ends. The CDR3 protein is CAISQDTHYGYTF. In DNA, the CDR3 is TGTGCCATCAGTCAAGACACCCACTATGGCTACACCTTC.

The chain has TRBV9 and TRBJ2-1, with D perhaps given as TRBD1 or TRBD2 (5 bases each). The CDR3 contains 16 residues. CDR1 and CDR2 from the germline V gene are SGDLS and YYNGEE. The V and J ends lost 0 bases and 8 bases respectively, with 18 bases between them. The CDR3 DNA reads TGTGCCAGCAGCGTAGCTCTTGGTACGGGGCGAGATGAGCAGTTCTTC. It specifies CASSVALGTGRDEQFF. Filled out from reference TRBV9 and TRBJ2-1, the complete variable domain reads DSGVTQTPKHLITATGQRVTLRCSPRSGDLSVYWYQQSLDQGLQFLIQYYNGEERAKGNILERFSAQQFPDLHSELNLSSLELGDSALYFCASSVALGTGRDEQFFGPGTRLTVL.

The chain uses TRBV5-1 and TRBJ2-5; D might be TRBD2 (5 bases). The CDR3 totals 16 residues. The germline V gene has CDR1 SGHRS and CDR2 YFSETQ. V dropped 0 bases and J dropped 3 bases, with 15 bases sitting between them. The CDR3, as DNA: TGCGCCAGCAGCTTGGGTGACTATGTGCGTGAAGAGACCCAGTACTTC. The encoded protein is CASSLGDYVREETQYF.

This chain joins TRBV5-6 and TRBJ1-4, with D possibly matching TRBD1 (5 bases). Trimming left V 0 bases short and J 13 bases short, with 16 bases between. CDR3 length equals 14 residues. Germline CDR1 is SGHDT and CDR2 is YYEEEE. This CDR3 is CASSLESGLGRLFF. The CDR3 nucleotides are TGTGCCAGCAGCTTGGAGTCGGGACTAGGCAGACTGTTTTTT.

This chain links TRBV5-6 with TRBJ2-7; perhaps TRBD2 as D (5 bases). CDR1 is SGHDT, CDR2 YYEEEE, per germline. The CDR3 sequence is 14 residues long. Trimming took off 2 bases at V and 2 bases at J, with 11 bases between the two ends. The CDR3: CASSLEAVTYEQYF. The CDR3, as DNA: TGTGCCAGCAGCTTAGAAGCGGTTACCTACGAGCAGTACTTC. The variable domain in full, with the rest retrieved from reference TRBV5-6 and TRBJ2-7, is DAGVTQSPTHLIKTRGQQVTLRCSPKSGHDTVSWYQQALGQGPQFIFQYYEEEERQRGNFPDRFSGHQFPNYSSELNVNALLLGDSALYLCASSLEAVTYEQYFGPGTRLTVT.

Turning to this clone: This same CDR3 is encoded by further DNA sequences in the sample. The chain links TRBV4-3 to TRBJ1-5; D gene uncertain. Germline CDR1 is LGHNA and CDR2 is YSLEER. Trimming took 0 bases from V and 0 from J, leaving 9 bases between them. This CDR3 has 16 residues. CDR3 in DNA: TGCGCCAGCAGCCAAGACAGGTCCTATAGCAATCAGCCCCAGCATTTT. Protein product: CASSQDRSYSNQPQHF.

CDR3 protein: CASSSTGGMYGYTF. CDR3 bases: TGTGCCAGCAGTTCAACAGGGGGCATGTATGGCTACACCTTC. V and J are TRBV27 and TRBJ1-2; 9 positions agree with TRBD1. CDR3 length: 14 amino acids. The junction had 5 bases not matched to a gene; V was cut back by 4 bases and J by 5 bases. The germline gives CDR1 MNHEY, CDR2 SMNVEV (reference sequence).

The V and J genes are TRBV5-1 and TRBJ1-3; D unclear. This CDR3 has 15 residues. The V end lost 2 bases, the J end lost 0 bases, and 9 bases lay between the germline ends. Germline-derived CDR1 and CDR2 are SGHRS and YFSETQ. The CDR3 loop reads CASSLDASSGNTIYF. CDR3 in DNA: TGCGCCAGCAGCTTAGACGCTAGCTCTGGAAACACCATATATTTT.

The genes are TRBV4-2 and TRBJ2-7, with 9 bases fitting TRBD2. The germline V gene has CDR1 LGHNA and CDR2 YNFKEQ. This CDR3 spans 16 amino acids. After removal of 0 bases from V and 4 bases from J, the junction contained 7 bases not matched to a gene. The CDR3, as DNA: TGTGCCAGCAGCCAAGAGGGCCTAGCGGGGTCTTACGAGCAGTACTTC. Protein sequence: CASSQEGLAGSYEQYF.

The chain joins TRBV5-6 to TRBJ1-2; possibly TRBD1 for D (5 bases). V was shortened by 6 bases and J by 4 bases, with 19 bases between the two germline ends. Per germline, CDR1 SGHDT and CDR2 YYEEEE. The CDR3 contains 15 residues. For the CDR3, the DNA is TGTGCCAGCACCGAAGTGGGGCAGGGCGGCTATGGCTACACCTTC. It translates to CASTEVGQGGYGYTF.

The chain carries TRBV13 and TRBJ1-2, with 9 nucleotides matching TRBD1. CDR1 and CDR2 (germline): PRHDT, FYEKMQ (reference sequence). This CDR3 region has 14 residues. Trimming removed 3 bases from V and 4 bases from J; junction bases left unmatched: 3. CDR3 amino acids: CASSFPGQGYGYTF. The CDR3 DNA reads as TGTGCCAGCAGCTTCCCGGGACAGGGCTATGGCTACACCTTC.

CDR3 nucleotides: TGTGCCAGCAGCTCGTCCCCCTACGAGCAGTACTTC. Its protein product is CASSSSPYEQYF. The genes are TRBV2 and TRBJ2-7; no clear D gene. The CDR3 length is 12 residues. Germline V lookup: CDR1 SNHLY, CDR2 FYNNEI. Deletions cut 6 bases from V and 2 bases from J, with 8 bases between.

The chain uses TRBV10-3 and TRBJ2-7; no reliable D call. Per the germline V gene, CDR1 is ENHRY and CDR2 is SYGVKD. This CDR3 spans 13 amino acids. V was clipped by 4 bases and J by 0 bases, with 7 bases between them. The CDR3 DNA reads as TGTGCCATCAGTGGGCCGGACTCCTACGAGCAGTACTTC. It is translated as CAISGPDSYEQYF.